The clone carrying this T cell receptor (beta chain) was counted many times. These data are taken from a study of T cells in Graves' hyperthyroidism and ophthalmopathy. Template material for amplifying TCR beta CDR3 regions consisted of RNA transcripts. The TCR CDR3 was amplified in a first-round RT-PCR using the HTBI primer set. One entry per CDR3 protein, called by TCRdb with MiXCR from the multiplex PCR reads. The sample lists a few hundred thousand distinct CDR3 sequences; about 14% were seen once. The V gene lost 4 bases and the J gene lost 2 bases, with 6 bases spanning the gap. This CDR3 spans 12 amino acids. In germline, CDR1 is MNHEY, CDR2 SMNVEV (reference sequence).

The TCR originated in a woman in her thirties with Graves' hyperthyroidism that later progressed to Graves' ophthalmopathy. V gene TRBV27 combines with J gene TRBJ2-7; the D is unclear. Sequenced: blood. The CDR3 nucleotides are TGTGCCAGCAGTTCGGTTACCTACGAGCAGTACTTC. It translates to CASSSVTYEQYF.